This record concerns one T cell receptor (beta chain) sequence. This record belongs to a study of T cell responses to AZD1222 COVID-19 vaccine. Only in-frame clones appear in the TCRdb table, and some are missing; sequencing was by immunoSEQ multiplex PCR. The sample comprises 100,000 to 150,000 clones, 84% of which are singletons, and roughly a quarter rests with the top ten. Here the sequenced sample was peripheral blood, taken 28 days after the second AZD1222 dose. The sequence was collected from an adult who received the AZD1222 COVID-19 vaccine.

CDR3 sequence reads: CASTQPNRAEAFF. The CDR3 DNA sequence: TGTGCCAGTACCCAACCAAACAGGGCTGAAGCTTTCTTT. The chain couples TRBV19 to TRBJ1-1; D perhaps matches TRBD1 (6 bases). This CDR3 spans 13 amino acids. The V gene's germline CDR1 is LNHDA and CDR2 SQIVND (reference sequence). The V gene lost 7 bases and the J gene lost 6 bases, with 15 bases spanning the gap. The full variable domain, in which reference TRBV19 and TRBJ1-1 provide the parts outside the CDR3, is DGGITQSPKYLFRKEGQNVTLSCEQNLNHDAMYWYRQDPGQGLRLIYYSQIVNDFQKGDIAEGYSVSREKKESFPLTVTSAQKNPTAFYLCASTQPNRAEAFFGQGTRLTVV.